Listed below are T cell receptor beta chains from one sample, sequenced in a study of T cell repertoires in cytomegalovirus infection. TCRdb redid the calling of the reads with MiXCR, one entry per CDR3 protein. The sample has some 250,000 distinct CDR3 sequences, roughly 9% seen once. The specimen sequenced was PBMCs. Receptors were obtained from a human donor in good health (CMV status not recorded). Some clones in this sample may be carry-over from other donors' samples. Each CDR3 is given with its conserved first and last residue. Fields, in order: D gene, clone size, J gene, V gene, CDR3 DNA, CDR3 protein. A D gene is named only where the DNA matches it firmly. Size tells how often a clone was seen (once, few, many) or the class of an expanded clone, and some rows leave it out.

d_call: .
clone_size: few
j_call: TRBJ2-1
v_call: TRBV6-2/TRBV6-3
cdr3_nt: TGTGCCAGCAGCCGGACAAGCCCCGCTGGGGAGCAGTTCTTC
cdr3_aa: CASSRTSPAGEQFF

d_call: .
clone_size: .
j_call: TRBJ2-2
v_call: TRBV11-3
cdr3_nt: TGTGCCAGCAGCTTACCACGAAGGGGGGAGGACACCGGGGAGCTGTTTTTT
cdr3_aa: CASSLPRRGEDTGELFF

d_call: TRBD1
clone_size: few
j_call: TRBJ2-7
v_call: TRBV11-2
cdr3_nt: TGTGCCAGCAGCTTAGACGCCAGGGGGCTGGCCTACGAGCAGTACTTC
cdr3_aa: CASSLDARGLAYEQYF

d_call: .
clone_size: few
j_call: TRBJ2-7
v_call: TRBV20-1
cdr3_nt: TGCAGTGCTAGAGCTATCGAGGGATCCTACGAGCAGTACTTC
cdr3_aa: CSARAIEGSYEQYF

d_call: TRBD2
clone_size: .
j_call: TRBJ2-3
v_call: TRBV7-2
cdr3_nt: TGTGCCACCATGATAGCGGGGGGGCGGAGAGATACGCAGTATTTT
cdr3_aa: CATMIAGGRRDTQYF

d_call: .
clone_size: few
j_call: TRBJ1-5
v_call: TRBV20-1
cdr3_nt: TGCAGTGCTAGAGACCCAGGGCGGAGCAATCAGCCCCAGCATTTT
cdr3_aa: CSARDPGRSNQPQHF

d_call: TRBD1
clone_size: few
j_call: TRBJ1-6
v_call: TRBV5-1
cdr3_nt: TGCGCCAGCAGCTTGATACCGACAGGGGGCTTACTGGATTCACCCCTCCACTTT
cdr3_aa: CASSLIPTGGLLDSPLHF

d_call: .
clone_size: many
j_call: TRBJ1-1
v_call: TRBV20-1
cdr3_nt: TGCAGTGCTAGAGAACCGCTTGATAAGGGGAACCTTATGAACACTGAAGCTTTCTTT
cdr3_aa: CSAREPLDKGNLMNTEAFF

d_call: TRBD2
clone_size: many
j_call: TRBJ2-7
v_call: TRBV7-2
cdr3_nt: TGTGCCAGCAGCTTAGGGCGGGGGGATGACGAGCAGTACTTC
cdr3_aa: CASSLGRGDDEQYF

d_call: .
clone_size: many
j_call: TRBJ1-5
v_call: TRBV6-2/TRBV6-3
cdr3_nt: TGTGCCAGCAGTTATATGATTCAGGCGGCAGGGAATCAGCCCCAGCATTTT
cdr3_aa: CASSYMIQAAGNQPQHF

d_call: TRBD2
clone_size: many
j_call: TRBJ2-4
v_call: TRBV7-2
cdr3_nt: TGTGCCAGCAGCCCCCGGACTAGCTCCAAAAACATTCAGTACTTC
cdr3_aa: CASSPRTSSKNIQYF

d_call: .
clone_size: many
j_call: TRBJ2-7
v_call: TRBV7-9
cdr3_nt: TGTGCCAGCAGCTTAGCGGGAAAACCCCACGAGCAGTACTTC
cdr3_aa: CASSLAGKPHEQYF

d_call: .
clone_size: few
j_call: TRBJ2-1
v_call: TRBV20-1
cdr3_nt: TGCAGTGCTACGCGACCCTCCTACAATGAGCAGTTCTTC
cdr3_aa: CSATRPSYNEQFF

d_call: .
clone_size: many
j_call: TRBJ1-2
v_call: TRBV6-5
cdr3_nt: TGTGCCAGCAGTTACCACGAAACACAGGGAAATGGCTACACCTTC
cdr3_aa: CASSYHETQGNGYTF

d_call: .
clone_size: .
j_call: TRBJ1-3
v_call: TRBV10-1
cdr3_nt: TGCGCCGGGCACCCCGACTGCTCTGGAAACACCATATATTTT
cdr3_aa: CAGHPDCSGNTIYF

d_call: .
clone_size: .
j_call: TRBJ1-5
v_call: TRBV20-1
cdr3_nt: TGCAGTGCTAGAGGGGAATCGAGCAATCAGCCCCAGCATTTT
cdr3_aa: CSARGESSNQPQHF

d_call: .
clone_size: .
j_call: TRBJ1-2
v_call: TRBV28
cdr3_nt: TGTGCCAGCAGGCTTGTCGGCCCGTATGGCTACACCTTC
cdr3_aa: CASRLVGPYGYTF

d_call: TRBD2
clone_size: many
j_call: TRBJ2-5
v_call: TRBV20-1
cdr3_nt: TGCAGTGCTAGACCCAGCGGGGATCAAGAGACCCAGTACTTC
cdr3_aa: CSARPSGDQETQYF

d_call: TRBD1
clone_size: .
j_call: TRBJ1-4
v_call: TRBV12-3/TRBV12-4
cdr3_nt: TGTGCCAGCAGCAAGGACAGGCAAAAACTGTTTTTT
cdr3_aa: CASSKDRQKLFF

d_call: TRBD2
clone_size: few
j_call: TRBJ2-7
v_call: TRBV28
cdr3_nt: TGTGCCAGCAGTTTATATAGCGGGCCGCAGTTGGGTGAGCAGTACTTC
cdr3_aa: CASSLYSGPQLGEQYF

d_call: TRBD1
clone_size: many
j_call: TRBJ2-7
v_call: TRBV20-1
cdr3_nt: TGCAGTGCTAGCGCAAGAGCTGGGGACAGGGGAAGACTCGAGCAGTACTTC
cdr3_aa: CSASARAGDRGRLEQYF

d_call: .
clone_size: many
j_call: TRBJ2-7
v_call: TRBV7-2
cdr3_nt: TGTGCCAGCAGCTTAGGAGCAGCCCAGTACTTC
cdr3_aa: CASSLGAAQYF

d_call: TRBD1
clone_size: many
j_call: TRBJ1-1
v_call: TRBV7-2
cdr3_nt: TGTGCCAGCACCAGGGGGCGGACTGAAGCTTTCTTT
cdr3_aa: CASTRGRTEAFF

d_call: TRBD1
clone_size: few
j_call: TRBJ1-5
v_call: TRBV2
cdr3_nt: TGTGCCAGCAGCATTCAGGGGGACAATCAGCCCCAGCATTTT
cdr3_aa: CASSIQGDNQPQHF

d_call: TRBD2
clone_size: .
j_call: TRBJ2-1
v_call: TRBV7-8
cdr3_nt: TGTGCCAGCAGCCGATCAGCGGGAGGGGCCTACAATGAGCAGTTCTTC
cdr3_aa: CASSRSAGGAYNEQFF

d_call: .
clone_size: many
j_call: TRBJ1-6
v_call: TRBV7-2
cdr3_nt: TGTGCCAGCAGCGTCGGCGGTGGGGGGAATTCACCCCTCCACTTT
cdr3_aa: CASSVGGGGNSPLHF

d_call: .
clone_size: .
j_call: TRBJ2-1
v_call: TRBV5-3
cdr3_nt: TGTGCCAGCAGCGCAGGAAGCTCCTACAATGAGCAGTTCTTC
cdr3_aa: CASSAGSSYNEQFF

d_call: TRBD2
clone_size: .
j_call: TRBJ2-5
v_call: TRBV11-2
cdr3_nt: TGTGCCAGCAGTCGGAGACTAGCGGGAGAAGAGACCCAGTACTTC
cdr3_aa: CASSRRLAGEETQYF

d_call: .
clone_size: many
j_call: TRBJ1-5
v_call: TRBV2
cdr3_nt: TGTGCCAGCAGTGAGGGACTGAAGGATCAGCCCCAGCATTTT
cdr3_aa: CASSEGLKDQPQHF

d_call: TRBD1
clone_size: many
j_call: TRBJ2-3
v_call: TRBV7-6
cdr3_nt: TGTGCCAGCAGCTTAACGCCGGGACAGGGTGGGGATACGCAGTATTTT
cdr3_aa: CASSLTPGQGGDTQYF

d_call: .
clone_size: few
j_call: TRBJ2-3
v_call: TRBV27
cdr3_nt: TGTGCCAGCGCGTACAACGGGGGAGTCACAGATACGCAGTATTTT
cdr3_aa: CASAYNGGVTDTQYF

d_call: .
clone_size: many
j_call: TRBJ2-3
v_call: TRBV7-2
cdr3_nt: TGTGCCAGCAGCTTACCGCGGGTCGGCAATTCGGCCACAGATACGCAGTATTTT
cdr3_aa: CASSLPRVGNSATDTQYF

d_call: TRBD2
clone_size: many
j_call: TRBJ2-7
v_call: TRBV7-8
cdr3_nt: TGTGCCAGCAGCCATCGGGAGGGTTCTAACGAGCAGTACTTC
cdr3_aa: CASSHREGSNEQYF

d_call: TRBD2
clone_size: many
j_call: TRBJ2-7
v_call: TRBV7-2
cdr3_nt: TGTGCCAGCAGCTTAGCGCGGGGGGGCGCGGGCGGCGAGCAGTACTTC
cdr3_aa: CASSLARGGAGGEQYF

d_call: TRBD1
clone_size: many
j_call: TRBJ2-7
v_call: TRBV6-2/TRBV6-3
cdr3_nt: TGTGCCAGCAGACCAACCGGGACAGGGATGTACGAGCAGTACTTC
cdr3_aa: CASRPTGTGMYEQYF

d_call: .
clone_size: .
j_call: TRBJ1-2
v_call: TRBV28
cdr3_nt: TGTGCCAGCAGTTTATTAGCCTCCCTGGGCTACACCTTC
cdr3_aa: CASSLLASLGYTF

d_call: TRBD1
clone_size: few
j_call: TRBJ2-1
v_call: TRBV6-2/TRBV6-3
cdr3_nt: TGTGCCAGCAGTTATAGACAGGGCGCTAACAATGAGCAGTTCTTC
cdr3_aa: CASSYRQGANNEQFF

d_call: .
clone_size: many
j_call: TRBJ1-1
v_call: TRBV7-2
cdr3_nt: TGTGCCAGCAGCTATGGACTCAACATGAACACTGAAGCTTTCTTT
cdr3_aa: CASSYGLNMNTEAFF

d_call: .
clone_size: many
j_call: TRBJ1-1
v_call: TRBV7-2
cdr3_nt: TGTGCCAGCAGCGAGACAGGTGAAGCTTTCTTT
cdr3_aa: CASSETGEAFF

d_call: .
clone_size: many
j_call: TRBJ2-1
v_call: TRBV15
cdr3_nt: TGTGCCACCAGCAGAGTAGGGGACCCCAGCTCCTACAATGAGCAGTTCTTC
cdr3_aa: CATSRVGDPSSYNEQFF

d_call: .
clone_size: many
j_call: TRBJ1-1
v_call: TRBV7-2
cdr3_nt: TGTGCCAGCAGCTTTGCTGTTGGCCCAAACGGGGTGAACACTGAAGCTTTCTTT
cdr3_aa: CASSFAVGPNGVNTEAFF

d_call: TRBD2
clone_size: many
j_call: TRBJ2-1
v_call: TRBV7-8
cdr3_nt: TGTGCCAGCAGCTTAGTAACTAGCGGGACTGATGAGCAGTTCTTC
cdr3_aa: CASSLVTSGTDEQFF

d_call: TRBD2
clone_size: many
j_call: TRBJ2-1
v_call: TRBV7-2
cdr3_nt: TGTGCCAGCAGCCCAACCGGGACTAGTAAGAACTATGAGCAGTTCTTC
cdr3_aa: CASSPTGTSKNYEQFF

d_call: .
clone_size: .
j_call: TRBJ1-1
v_call: TRBV7-3
cdr3_nt: TGTGCCAGCAGCCCCACGAGAGGGAACACTGAAGCTTTCTTT
cdr3_aa: CASSPTRGNTEAFF

d_call: TRBD2
clone_size: many
j_call: TRBJ2-5
v_call: TRBV9
cdr3_nt: TGTGCCAGCAGCGTAGGTGCGCTAGCGGGGATTCAAGAGACCCAGTACTTC
cdr3_aa: CASSVGALAGIQETQYF

d_call: TRBD1
clone_size: many
j_call: TRBJ2-3
v_call: TRBV7-6
cdr3_nt: TGTGCCAGCAGCTTCCGGGACAGGGATGTTGGGACAGATACGCAGTATTTT
cdr3_aa: CASSFRDRDVGTDTQYF

d_call: .
clone_size: many
j_call: TRBJ2-7
v_call: TRBV6-6
cdr3_nt: TGTGCCAGCAGGGAGGGGGGAGACTACGAGCAGTACTTC
cdr3_aa: CASREGGDYEQYF

d_call: .
clone_size: .
j_call: TRBJ1-1
v_call: TRBV14
cdr3_nt: TGTGCCAGCAGCCAAGAAAGGCGTCTAGGGGGAACTGAAGCTTTCTTT
cdr3_aa: CASSQERRLGGTEAFF

d_call: TRBD2
clone_size: .
j_call: TRBJ2-3
v_call: TRBV12-5
cdr3_nt: TGTGCTAGTGGTTTGGGCCTAGCGGGAACCACAGATACGCAGTATTTT
cdr3_aa: CASGLGLAGTTDTQYF

d_call: .
clone_size: few
j_call: TRBJ2-7
v_call: TRBV28
cdr3_nt: TGTGCCAGCAGCTCCCGGGGGGCAGGGGAGGCCTACGAGCAGTACTTC
cdr3_aa: CASSSRGAGEAYEQYF